Listed below are T cell receptor beta chains from one sample, sequenced in a study of OX40 agonist ivuxolimab in advanced cancers. Data came from immunoSEQ multiplex PCR; TCRdb stores just in-frame clones and leaves some out. The sample shows approximately 50,000 clones, approximately 80% of them seen only once. The sequences come from CD4+ or CD8+ T cells sorted from blood, collected in a trial of the OX40 agonist ivuxolimab. These TCRs come from an adult with an advanced solid tumor such as melanoma, head and neck, liver or kidney cancer. CDR3s include the opening cysteine and the closing phenylalanine or tryptophan. A D gene is named only where the DNA matches it firmly. Clone size is shown for a subset of rows, as once, few, many or a class of expanded clone.

>TRBJ2-3|NA|NA|TRBV27
CASSLVEGAMGTDTQYF
TGTGCCAGCAGTTTAGTGGAGGGGGCTATGGGTACAGATACGCAGTATTTT
>TRBJ2-5|NA|NA|TRBV11-3
CASSLDSVTQYF
TGTGCCAGCAGCTTGGATAGCGTGACCCAGTACTTC
>TRBJ2-7|NA|TRBD1|TRBV11-2
CASSGTGKSSYEQYF
TGTGCCAGCAGCGGGACAGGAAAAAGCTCCTACGAGCAGTACTTC
>TRBJ1-1|NA|TRBD1|TRBV19
CASSPGQGHSGTEAFF
TGTGCCAGTAGTCCCGGACAGGGCCATTCGGGAACTGAAGCTTTCTTT
>TRBJ1-2|NA|TRBD1|TRBV28
CASSLSGGAFDGYTF
TGTGCCAGCAGTTTATCAGGGGGCGCGTTCGATGGCTACACCTTC
>TRBJ2-7|few|TRBD2|TRBV5-1
CASSPLAGGDYEQYF
TGCGCCAGCAGCCCTCTAGCGGGAGGGGACTACGAGCAGTACTTC
>TRBJ2-4|NA|TRBD2|TRBV11-2
CASSLVWRLAGAKNIQYF
TGTGCCAGCAGCTTAGTCTGGAGACTAGCGGGAGCCAAAAACATTCAGTACTTC
>TRBJ1-4|NA|NA|TRBV5-4
CASSPGGATNEKLFF
TGTGCCAGCAGCCCGGGGGGGGCAACTAATGAAAAACTGTTTTTT
>TRBJ1-2|NA|NA|TRBV7-9
CASSLSGRESYGYTF
TGTGCCAGCAGCCTATCAGGCCGAGAGAGCTATGGCTACACCTTC
>TRBJ1-1|once|NA|TRBV7-2
CASSPQGLNTEAFF
TGTGCCAGCAGCCCGCAAGGACTGAACACTGAAGCTTTCTTT
>TRBJ1-2|few|NA|TRBV2
CASSPFRQGNGYTF
TGTGCCAGCAGTCCCTTTCGTCAGGGCAACGGCTACACCTTC
>TRBJ1-1|NA|NA|TRBV12-5
CASGLVPENTEAFF
TGTGCTAGTGGTTTGGTACCGGAGAACACTGAAGCTTTCTTT
>TRBJ2-5|NA|TRBD2|TRBV11-2
CASSTGGKETQYF
TGTGCCAGCAGCACGGGGGGGAAAGAGACCCAGTACTTC
>TRBJ1-2|NA|NA|TRBV28
CASSPSVRGGGYTF
TGTGCCAGCAGTCCCTCTGTAAGGGGCGGCGGCTACACCTTC
>TRBJ2-5|once|NA|TRBV5-1
CASSPLGRGETQYF
TGCGCCAGCAGCCCCTTGGGTAGGGGAGAGACCCAGTACTTC
>TRBJ2-3|NA|NA|TRBV12-5
CASGLGQF
TGTGCTAGTGGTTTGGGGCAGTTT